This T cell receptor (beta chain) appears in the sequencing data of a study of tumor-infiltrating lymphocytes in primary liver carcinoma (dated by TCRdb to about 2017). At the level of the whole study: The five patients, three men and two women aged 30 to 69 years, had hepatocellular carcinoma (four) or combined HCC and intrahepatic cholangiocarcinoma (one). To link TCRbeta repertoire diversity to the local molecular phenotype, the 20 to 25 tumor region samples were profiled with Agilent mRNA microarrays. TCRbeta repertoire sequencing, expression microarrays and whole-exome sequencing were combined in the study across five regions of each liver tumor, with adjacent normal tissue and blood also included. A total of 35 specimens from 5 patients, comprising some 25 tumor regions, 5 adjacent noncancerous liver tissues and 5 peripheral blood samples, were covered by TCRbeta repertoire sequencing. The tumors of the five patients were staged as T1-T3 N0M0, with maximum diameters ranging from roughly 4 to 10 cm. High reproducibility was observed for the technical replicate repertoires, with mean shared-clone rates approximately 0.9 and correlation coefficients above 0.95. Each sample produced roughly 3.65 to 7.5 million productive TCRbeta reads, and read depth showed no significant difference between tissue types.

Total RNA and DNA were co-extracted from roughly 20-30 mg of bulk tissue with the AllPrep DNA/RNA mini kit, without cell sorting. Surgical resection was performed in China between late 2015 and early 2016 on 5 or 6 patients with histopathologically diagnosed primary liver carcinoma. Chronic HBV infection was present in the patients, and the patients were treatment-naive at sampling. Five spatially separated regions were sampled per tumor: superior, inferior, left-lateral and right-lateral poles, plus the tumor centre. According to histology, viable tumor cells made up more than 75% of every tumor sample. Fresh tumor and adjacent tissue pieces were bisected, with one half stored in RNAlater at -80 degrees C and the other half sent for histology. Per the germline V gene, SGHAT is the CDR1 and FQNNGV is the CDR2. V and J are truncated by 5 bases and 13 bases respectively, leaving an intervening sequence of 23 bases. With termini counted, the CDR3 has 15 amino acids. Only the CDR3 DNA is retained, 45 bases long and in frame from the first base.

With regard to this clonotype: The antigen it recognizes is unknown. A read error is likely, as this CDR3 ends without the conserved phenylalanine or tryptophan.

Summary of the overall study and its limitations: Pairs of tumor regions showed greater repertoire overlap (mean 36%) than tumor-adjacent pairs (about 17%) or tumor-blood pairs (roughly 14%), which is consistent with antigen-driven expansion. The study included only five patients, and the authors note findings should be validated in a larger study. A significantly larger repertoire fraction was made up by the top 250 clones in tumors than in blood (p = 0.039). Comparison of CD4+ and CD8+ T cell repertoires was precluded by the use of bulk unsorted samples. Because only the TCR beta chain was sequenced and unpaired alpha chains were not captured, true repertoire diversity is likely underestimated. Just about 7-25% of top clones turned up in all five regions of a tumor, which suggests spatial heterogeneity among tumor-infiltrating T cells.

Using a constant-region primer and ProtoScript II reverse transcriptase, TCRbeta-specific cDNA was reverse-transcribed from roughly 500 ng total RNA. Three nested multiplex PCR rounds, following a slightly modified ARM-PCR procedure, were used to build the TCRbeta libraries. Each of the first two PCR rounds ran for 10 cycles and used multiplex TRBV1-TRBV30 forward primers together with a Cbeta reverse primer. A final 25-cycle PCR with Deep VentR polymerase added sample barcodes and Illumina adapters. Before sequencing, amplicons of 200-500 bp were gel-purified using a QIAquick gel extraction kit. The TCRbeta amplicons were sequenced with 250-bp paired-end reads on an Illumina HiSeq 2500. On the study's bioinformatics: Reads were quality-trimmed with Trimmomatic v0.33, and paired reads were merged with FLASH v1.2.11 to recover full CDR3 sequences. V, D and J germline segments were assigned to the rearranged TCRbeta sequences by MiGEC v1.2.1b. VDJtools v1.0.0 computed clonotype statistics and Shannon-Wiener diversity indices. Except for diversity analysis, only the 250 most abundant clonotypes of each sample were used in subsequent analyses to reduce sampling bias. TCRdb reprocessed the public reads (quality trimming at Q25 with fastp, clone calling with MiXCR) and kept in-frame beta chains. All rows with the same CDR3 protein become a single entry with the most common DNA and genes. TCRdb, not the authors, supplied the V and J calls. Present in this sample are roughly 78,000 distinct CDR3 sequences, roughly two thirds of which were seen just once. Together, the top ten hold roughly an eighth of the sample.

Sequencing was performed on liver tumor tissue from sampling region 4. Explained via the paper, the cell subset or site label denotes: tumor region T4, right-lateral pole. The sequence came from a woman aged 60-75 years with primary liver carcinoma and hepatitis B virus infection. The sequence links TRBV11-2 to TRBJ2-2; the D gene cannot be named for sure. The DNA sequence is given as TGTGCCAGCAGCCCTCCGCAAGGACCGACCTGGGTGCTGTTTTCT. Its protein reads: CASSPPQGPTWVLFS.